The 18 T cell receptor beta chains given below trace back to one sample, sequenced in a study of cytomegalovirus exposure and HLA in healthy donors. Sequencing was performed with immunoSEQ multiplex PCR; in TCRdb, only in-frame clones are kept and a portion is missing. The sample lists 250,000 to 300,000 clones, just over 85% occurring once. The specimen sequenced was PBMCs. The receptors stem from a woman between 18 and 30 years old in good health and CMV-seronegative.

This clone turned up a few times. J is TRBJ1-1 and V is TRBV29-1; D uncertain. V was pared by 5 bases and J by 3 bases, with 10 bases between. The length of the CDR3 is 12 residues. Germline V lookup: CDR1 SQVTM, CDR2 ANQGSEA. CDR3 region: CSVSGGDTEAFF. For the CDR3, the DNA is TGCAGCGTTTCAGGTGGTGACACTGAAGCTTTCTTT. Variable domain in full (rest from reference TRBV29-1 and TRBJ1-1): SAVISQKPSRDICQRGTSLTIQCQVDSQVTMMFWYRQQPGQSLTLIATANQGSEATYESGFVIDKFPISRPNLTFSTLTVSNMSPEDSSIYLCSVSGGDTEAFFGQGTRLTVV.

The chain links TRBV5-1 to TRBJ2-7; perhaps TRBD1 as D (5 bases). The CDR3 is made up of 15 amino acids. With 4 bases removed from V and 2 bases from J, the gap between germline ends came to 16 bases. CDR1 and CDR2 from the germline V gene are SGHRS and YFSETQ. In DNA form, the CDR3 reads TGCGCCAGCAGCCCCTCAACAGGCGCCACCTACGAGCAGTACTTC. Its protein is CASSPSTGATYEQYF.

The chain joins TRBV2 to TRBJ2-1; D might be TRBD2 (5 bases). Deletions cut 4 bases from V and 6 bases from J, with 7 bases between. The CDR3 extends over 12 amino acids. CDR1 and CDR2 (germline): SNHLY, FYNNEI. The DNA of the CDR3 is TGTGCCAGCAGTGGGGAGCCCAATGAGCAGTTCTTC. Protein sequence: CASSGEPNEQFF.

A single count supports this clone. J is TRBJ1-4 and V is TRBV9; 9 bases match TRBD1. V shed 3 bases and J 8 bases; nucleotides not matched to a gene: 5. The CDR3 loop spans 14 amino acids. Looked up from germline, CDR1 is SGDLS and CDR2 is YYNGEE. CDR3 in amino acids: CASSGGQGPEKLFF. CDR3 coding DNA: TGTGCCAGCAGCGGGGGACAGGGCCCCGAAAAACTGTTTTTT.

This clone was detected only once. The J gene is TRBJ2-1, the V gene TRBV4-1, with D possibly matching TRBD2 (6 bases). In germline, CDR1 is MGHRA, CDR2 YSYEKL. The V end lost 1 base, the J end lost 3 bases, and 10 bases lay between the germline ends. This CDR3 is 15 amino acids long. The CDR3 loop is CASSQGSGDYNEQFF. For the CDR3, the DNA is TGCGCCAGCAGCCAAGGTAGCGGAGACTACAATGAGCAGTTCTTC.

The chain uses TRBV28 and TRBJ2-7, with D tentatively TRBD1 (6 bases). Germline assignment: CDR1 MDHEN and CDR2 SYDVKM. The CDR3 spans 12 residues. Trimming cost V 6 bases and J 2 bases, with 8 bases left between them. The CDR3 coding sequence is TGTGCCAGCAGACAGGGACCCTACGAGCAGTACTTC. Encoded protein: CASRQGPYEQYF.

The chain is built from TRBV5-1 and TRBJ1-2, with 9 bases matching TRBD1. The V and J ends lost 4 bases and 0 bases, in that order; junction bases with no gene match: 10. The CDR3 extends over 17 amino acids. Per germline, CDR1 SGHRS and CDR2 YFSETQ. CDR3 sequence: CASSPLPGTGPNYGYTF. The CDR3 DNA reads TGCGCCAGCAGCCCACTCCCCGGGACAGGGCCTAACTATGGCTACACCTTC.

This clone showed up just once. In DNA, the CDR3 is TGTGCCAGTAGTATAGATCGCCTCCCTCGACAGGGCACTGAAGCTTTCTTT. Its translation is CASSIDRLPRQGTEAFF. V and J are TRBV19 and TRBJ1-1; 7 bases fit TRBD1. Germline V CDR1 and CDR2: LNHDA, SQIVND (reference sequence). J gave up 4 bases and V 0 bases, and 11 bases lay outside the gene matches. This CDR3 spans 17 amino acids.

This CDR3 reads CASRGGGTEAFF. CDR3 bases: TGCGCCAGCAGGGGGGGTGGCACTGAAGCTTTCTTT. The chain uses TRBV10-2 and TRBJ1-1; TRBD1 might be the D (5 bases). From germline, CDR1 is WSHSY and CDR2 SAAADI. Trimming stripped 6 bases from V and 4 bases from J, with 9 bases between. This CDR3 comprises 12 residues.

This clone was counted only a few times. For the CDR3, the DNA is TGTGCCAGCAGTTTCAGCGGGGGGGCAACCAATGAGCAGTTCTTC. This translates into CASSFSGGATNEQFF. This chain uses TRBV7-2 with TRBJ2-1; 10 positions agree with TRBD2. Germline V gene data show CDR1 as SGHTA and CDR2 as FQGNSA. V lost 6 bases, J lost 6 bases, and 8 bases stayed unmatched. CDR3 length equals 15 residues.

The genes are TRBV9 and TRBJ2-5, with TRBD2 identical over 10 bases. The CDR3 contains 18 residues. In germline, CDR1 is SGDLS, CDR2 YYNGEE. V lost 0 bases, J lost 3 bases, and 11 bases stayed unmatched. CDR3: CASSVASSGGREEETQYF. The CDR3, as DNA: TGTGCCAGCAGCGTAGCGTCTAGCGGGGGACGTGAGGAAGAGACCCAGTACTTC. The full variable domain, rest sourced from reference TRBV9 and TRBJ2-5, is DSGVTQTPKHLITATGQRVTLRCSPRSGDLSVYWYQQSLDQGLQFLIQYYNGEERAKGNILERFSAQQFPDLHSELNLSSLELGDSALYFCASSVASSGGREEETQYFGPGTRLLVL.

The rearrangement links TRBV19 to TRBJ1-5, with 7 positions matching TRBD1. Germline V gives CDR1 LNHDA, CDR2 SQIVND (reference sequence). The CDR3 contains 14 residues. V trimming: 5 bases; J trimming: 11 bases; junction bases outside the gene matches: 12. The CDR3, as DNA: TGTGCCAGTAGTGTCTCTCGGACAGGAGGTACCCAGCATTTT. This translates into CASSVSRTGGTQHF.

The gene calls are TRBV18 and TRBJ2-6, with a possible D match to TRBD1 (6 bases). The CDR3 totals 16 residues. CDR1 and CDR2 (germline): KGHSH, LQKENI. Trimming cost V 5 bases and J 0 bases, with 11 bases left between them. This CDR3 reads CASSSGTISGANVLTF. The CDR3, as DNA: TGTGCCAGCTCATCCGGGACAATCTCTGGGGCCAACGTCCTGACTTTC.

The chain links TRBV28 to TRBJ1-4, with 9 nucleotides matching TRBD1. Trimming removed 8 bases from V and 7 bases from J; junction bases left unmatched: 5. The length of the CDR3 is 13 residues. Germline CDR1 and CDR2: MDHEN and SYDVKM. The CDR3 is CASSGQGSEKLFF. As DNA, the CDR3 is TGTGCCAGCTCGGGACAGGGAAGTGAAAAACTGTTTTTT.

This chain joins TRBV30 and TRBJ2-7; 9 bases line up with TRBD1. V lost 0 bases to trimming and J lost 5 bases; unmatched junction nucleotides: 5. The V gene's germline CDR1 is GTSNPN and CDR2 SVGIG (reference sequence). This CDR3 is 14 amino acids long. CDR3 sequence reads: CAWSVAQGAHEQYF. CDR3 DNA: TGTGCCTGGAGTGTAGCACAGGGGGCGCACGAGCAGTACTTC.

This clone was picked up one time. Compared with germline, one end of the junction differs, possibly owing to a read error. This chain links TRBV7-7 with TRBJ1-3; no clear D. CDR1 and CDR2 (germline): SSHAT, FNYEAQ (reference sequence). The CDR3 spans 14 residues. The CDR3 nucleotides are TGTGCTAGCAGCCCGAACTTCTCTGGAAACACCATATATTTT. It codes for CASSPNFSGNTIYF.

This chain uses TRBV7-9 with TRBJ2-2; 11 bases agree with TRBD2. CDR1 SEHNR and CDR2 FQNEAQ come from the germline V gene (reference sequence). The CDR3 runs to 15 residues. Losses at the gene ends were 4 bases for V and 4 bases for J; bases not matched to a gene: 2. The CDR3 sequence is CASSSGLAGTGELFF. CDR3 in DNA: TGTGCCAGCAGCTCAGGACTAGCGGGCACCGGGGAGCTGTTTTTT.

This chain links TRBV5-1 with TRBJ2-1; D gene uncertain. The CDR3 consists of 14 residues. Trimming left V 5 bases short and J 0 bases short, with 9 bases between. Germline loops: CDR1 SGHRS, CDR2 YFSETQ. CDR3: CASRGTLSYNEQFF. As DNA, the CDR3 is TGCGCCAGCAGGGGCACTCTCTCCTACAATGAGCAGTTCTTC.